A selection of T cell receptor beta chains follows, all from one sample in a study of cytomegalovirus exposure and HLA in healthy donors. Only in-frame clones appear in the TCRdb table, and some are missing; sequencing was by immunoSEQ multiplex PCR. Among about 180,000 clones listed, over 70% were seen once. Source material: PBMCs. All receptors derive from a woman between 50 and 59 years old in good health and CMV-seronegative. The CDR3 runs from the conserved cysteine through the conserved F or W. The order of the fields is J gene, V gene, CDR3 protein.

TRBJ2-2 TRBV5-6 CASSIKTGWVGELFF
TRBJ2-1 TRBV6-1 CASSGAGHYNEQFF
TRBJ1-2 TRBV30 CAWSIGQGLDYGYTF
TRBJ2-1 TRBV7-3 CASSFGPEGNEQFF
TRBJ2-3 TRBV7-2 CASVRGVLTDTQYF
TRBJ1-2 TRBV7-3 CASSPAGGSGYTF
TRBJ2-3 TRBV6-5 CASSRDRGSSDTQYF
TRBJ2-7 TRBV30 CAWSGQVEQYF
TRBJ2-5 TRBV5-1 CASSPRLAGQETQYF
TRBJ2-3 TRBV11-2 CASSRSSLTDTQYF
TRBJ2-7 TRBV27 CASKALQSLYEQYF
TRBJ1-3 TRBV4-2 CASSQGGQRGNTIYF
TRBJ1-5 TRBV7-6 CASSLAAGQGRQPQHF
TRBJ1-2 TRBV6-1 CASSEAYMWTGDYGYTF